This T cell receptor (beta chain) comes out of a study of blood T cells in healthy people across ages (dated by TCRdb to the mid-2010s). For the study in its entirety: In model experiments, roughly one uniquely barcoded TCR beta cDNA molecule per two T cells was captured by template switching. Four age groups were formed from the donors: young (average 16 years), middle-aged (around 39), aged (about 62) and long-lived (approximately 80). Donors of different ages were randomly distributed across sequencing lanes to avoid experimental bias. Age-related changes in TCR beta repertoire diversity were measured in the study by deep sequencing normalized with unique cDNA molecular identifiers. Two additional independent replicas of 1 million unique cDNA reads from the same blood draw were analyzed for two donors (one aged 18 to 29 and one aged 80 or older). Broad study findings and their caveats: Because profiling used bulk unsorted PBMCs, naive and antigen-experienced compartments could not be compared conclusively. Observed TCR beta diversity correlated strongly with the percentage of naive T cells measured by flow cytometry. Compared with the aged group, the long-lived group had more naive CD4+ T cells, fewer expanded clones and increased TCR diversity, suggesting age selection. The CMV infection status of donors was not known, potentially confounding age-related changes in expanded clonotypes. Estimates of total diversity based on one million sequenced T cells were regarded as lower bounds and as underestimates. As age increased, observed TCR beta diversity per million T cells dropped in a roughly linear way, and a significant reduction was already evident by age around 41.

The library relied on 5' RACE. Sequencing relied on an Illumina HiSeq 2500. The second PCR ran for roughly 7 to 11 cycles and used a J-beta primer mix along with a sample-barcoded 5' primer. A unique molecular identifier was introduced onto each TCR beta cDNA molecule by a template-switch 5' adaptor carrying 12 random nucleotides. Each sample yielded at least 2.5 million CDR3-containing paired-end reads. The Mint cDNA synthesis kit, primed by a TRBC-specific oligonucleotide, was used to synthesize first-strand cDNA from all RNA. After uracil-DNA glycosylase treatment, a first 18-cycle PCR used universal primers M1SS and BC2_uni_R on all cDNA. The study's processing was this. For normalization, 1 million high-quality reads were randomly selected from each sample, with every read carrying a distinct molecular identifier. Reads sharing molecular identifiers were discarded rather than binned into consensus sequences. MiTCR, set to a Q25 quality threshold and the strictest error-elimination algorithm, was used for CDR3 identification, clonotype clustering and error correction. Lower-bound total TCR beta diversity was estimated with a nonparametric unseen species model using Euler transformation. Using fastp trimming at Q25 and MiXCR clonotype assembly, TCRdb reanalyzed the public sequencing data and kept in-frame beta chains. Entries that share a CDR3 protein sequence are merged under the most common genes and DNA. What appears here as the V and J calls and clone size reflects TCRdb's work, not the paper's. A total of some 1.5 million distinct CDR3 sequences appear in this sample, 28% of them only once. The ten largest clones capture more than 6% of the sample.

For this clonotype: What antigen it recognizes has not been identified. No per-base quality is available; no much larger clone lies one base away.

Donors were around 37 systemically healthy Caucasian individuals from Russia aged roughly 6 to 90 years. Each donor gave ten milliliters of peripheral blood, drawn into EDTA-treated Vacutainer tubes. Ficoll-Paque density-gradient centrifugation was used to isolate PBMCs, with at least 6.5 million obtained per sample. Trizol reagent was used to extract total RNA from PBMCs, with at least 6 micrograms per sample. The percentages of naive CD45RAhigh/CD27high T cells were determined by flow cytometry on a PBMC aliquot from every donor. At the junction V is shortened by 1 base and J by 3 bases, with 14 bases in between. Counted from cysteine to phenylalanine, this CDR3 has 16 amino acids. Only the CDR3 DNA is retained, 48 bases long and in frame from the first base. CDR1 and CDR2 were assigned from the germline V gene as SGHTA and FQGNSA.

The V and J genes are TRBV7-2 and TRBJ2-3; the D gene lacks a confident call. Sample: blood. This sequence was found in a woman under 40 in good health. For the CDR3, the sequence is CASSLDGGTITDTQYF. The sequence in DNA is TGTGCCAGCAGCTTAGACGGCGGAACTATTACAGATACGCAGTATTTT.